Here is one T cell receptor (beta chain) with its context. Its target is not known. V was shortened by 1 base and J by 15 bases, with 13 bases between the two germline ends. This CDR3 has 12 amino acids. This sample was included in a study of CD4 T cells in relation to SARS-CoV-2 and coronaviruses. TCRdb's copy holds only in-frame clones and misses some; the assay was immunoSEQ multiplex PCR. This sample has under 15,000 clones, with 69% found just once. The unexposed donors gave CD4+ T cells in about 2010-2019, prior to COVID-19. After less than 11 days of culture, CD4+ T cells were isolated. This chain uses TRBV12-3 or TRBV12-4 with TRBJ2-1; D possibly corresponds to TRBD1 (6 bases). Specimen: CD4+ T cells from PBMCs, cultured in vitro. This clonotype originated in a human donor in good health. The CDR3 loop reads CASSLDPTGWFF. In nucleotides, the CDR3 is TGTGCCAGCAGTTTAGACCCGACAGGTTGGTTCTTC.